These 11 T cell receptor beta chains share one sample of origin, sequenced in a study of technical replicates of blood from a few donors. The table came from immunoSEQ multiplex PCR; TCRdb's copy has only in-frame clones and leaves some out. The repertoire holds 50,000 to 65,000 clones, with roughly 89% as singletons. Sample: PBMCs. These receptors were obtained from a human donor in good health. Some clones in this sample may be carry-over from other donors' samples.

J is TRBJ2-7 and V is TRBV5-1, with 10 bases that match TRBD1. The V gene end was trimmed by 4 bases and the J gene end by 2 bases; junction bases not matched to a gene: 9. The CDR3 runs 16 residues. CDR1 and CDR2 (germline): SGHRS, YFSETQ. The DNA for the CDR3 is TGCGCCAGCAGCGTCAATACCGGGACAGGGGCCTACGAGCAGTACTTC. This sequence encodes CASSVNTGTGAYEQYF.

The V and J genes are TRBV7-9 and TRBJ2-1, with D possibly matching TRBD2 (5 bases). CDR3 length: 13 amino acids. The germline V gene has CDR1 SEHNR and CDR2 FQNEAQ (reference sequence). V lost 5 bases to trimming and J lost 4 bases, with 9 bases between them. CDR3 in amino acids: CASSTGKYNEQFF. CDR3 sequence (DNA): TGTGCCAGCAGCACCGGGAAATACAATGAGCAGTTCTTC.

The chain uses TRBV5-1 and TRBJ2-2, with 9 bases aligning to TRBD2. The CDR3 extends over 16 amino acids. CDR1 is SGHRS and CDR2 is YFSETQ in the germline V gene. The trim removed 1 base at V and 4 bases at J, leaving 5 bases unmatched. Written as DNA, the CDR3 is TGCGCCAGCAGCTTGACCCTAGCGGGATTCACCGGGGAGCTGTTTTTT. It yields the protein CASSLTLAGFTGELFF. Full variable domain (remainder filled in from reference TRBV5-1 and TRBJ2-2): KAGVTQTPRYLIKTRGQQVTLSCSPISGHRSVSWYQQTPGQGLQFLFEYFSETQRNKGNFPGRFSGRQFSNSRSEMNVSTLELGDSALYLCASSLTLAGFTGELFFGEGSRLTVL.

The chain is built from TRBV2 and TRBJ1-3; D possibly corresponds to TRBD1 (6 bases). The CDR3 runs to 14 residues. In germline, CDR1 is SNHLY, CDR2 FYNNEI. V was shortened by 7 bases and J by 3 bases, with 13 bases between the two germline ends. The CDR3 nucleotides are TGTGCCAGCAAACCACAGGGTCATGGAAACACCATATATTTT. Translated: CASKPQGHGNTIYF.

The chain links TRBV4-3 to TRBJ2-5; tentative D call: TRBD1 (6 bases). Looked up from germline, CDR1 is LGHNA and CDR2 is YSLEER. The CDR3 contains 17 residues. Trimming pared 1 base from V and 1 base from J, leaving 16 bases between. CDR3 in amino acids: CASSQGTAEDVQETQYF. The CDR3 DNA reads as TGCGCCAGCAGCCAAGGGACAGCGGAAGACGTCCAAGAGACCCAGTACTTC.

The CDR3 coding sequence is TGTGCCAGCAGCGTAGAAGAGATAGGGAACAGCGGCAACACCGGGGAGCTGTTTTTT. Its translation: CASSVEEIGNSGNTGELFF. This chain joins TRBV9 and TRBJ2-2, with D possibly TRBD2 on 5 matching bases. Trimming took 0 bases from V and 2 from J, leaving 20 bases between them. Germline CDR1 is SGDLS and CDR2 is YYNGEE. The CDR3 totals 19 residues.

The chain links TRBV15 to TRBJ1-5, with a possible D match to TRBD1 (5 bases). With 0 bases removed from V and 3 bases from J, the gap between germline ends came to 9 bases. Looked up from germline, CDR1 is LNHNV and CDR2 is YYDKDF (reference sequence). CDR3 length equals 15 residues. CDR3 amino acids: CATSRDRGPNQPQHF. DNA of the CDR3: TGTGCCACCAGCAGAGATAGGGGTCCCAATCAGCCCCAGCATTTT.

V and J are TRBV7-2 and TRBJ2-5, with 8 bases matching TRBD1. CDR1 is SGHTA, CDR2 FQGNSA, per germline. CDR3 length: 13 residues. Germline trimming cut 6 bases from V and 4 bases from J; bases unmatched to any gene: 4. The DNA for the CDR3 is TGTGCCAGCAGGGCCGGACAGGGAGAGACCCAGTACTTC. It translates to CASRAGQGETQYF.

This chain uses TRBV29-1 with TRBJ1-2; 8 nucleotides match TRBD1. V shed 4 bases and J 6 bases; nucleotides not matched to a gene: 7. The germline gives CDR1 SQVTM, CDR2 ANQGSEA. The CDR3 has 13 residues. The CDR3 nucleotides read TGCAGCGTTGTAGTAGGACAGGGAGATGGCTACACCTTC. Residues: CSVVVGQGDGYTF.

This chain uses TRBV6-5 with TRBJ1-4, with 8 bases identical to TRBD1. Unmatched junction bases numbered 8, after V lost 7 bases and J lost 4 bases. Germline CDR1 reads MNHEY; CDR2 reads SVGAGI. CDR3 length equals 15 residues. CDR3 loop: CASNKGTGGNEKLFF. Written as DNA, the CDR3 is TGTGCCAGCAATAAGGGAACAGGGGGTAATGAAAAACTGTTTTTT.

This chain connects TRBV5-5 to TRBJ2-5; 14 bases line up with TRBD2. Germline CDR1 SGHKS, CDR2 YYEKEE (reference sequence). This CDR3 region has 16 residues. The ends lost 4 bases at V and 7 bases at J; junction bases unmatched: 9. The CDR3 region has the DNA TGTGCCAGCAGCCCGGGGACTAGCGGGAGTTGGGGGACCCAGTACTTC. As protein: CASSPGTSGSWGTQYF. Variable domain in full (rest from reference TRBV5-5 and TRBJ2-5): DAGVTQSPTHLIKTRGQQVTLRCSPISGHKSVSWYQQVLGQGPQFIFQYYEKEERGRGNFPDRFSARQFPNYSSELNVNALLLGDSALYLCASSPGTSGSWGTQYFGPGTRLLVL.